This T cell receptor beta chain was captured in a study of T-cell memory formation after mild COVID-19. Findings and caveats of the study: CM and EM subsets held most contracting CD4+ clones; EMRA held CD8+ ones.

To note about this clonotype: Its antigen is as yet unknown.

Trimming stripped 3 bases from V and 5 bases from J, with 16 bases between. The germline V gene encodes CDR1 SQVTM and CDR2 ANQGSEA. This CDR3 region has 14 residues. TCRdb re-called the 5' RACE reads with MiXCR, one entry per CDR3 protein. The table lists over 95,000 distinct CDR3 sequences, 22% of them singletons. The sequenced sample consisted of PBMCs or a T cell subset sorted from them (not recorded which). The V gene is TRBV29-1, the J gene TRBJ2-5; D might be TRBD2 (5 bases). This sequence was found in a man aged 18-30 years who had mild COVID-19 (a few samples of this study predate the infection). Cell type and time point are not known. This CDR3 is CSVDGRRLGETQYF. The DNA of the CDR3 is TGCAGCGTTGATGGCCGGAGGTTGGGGGAGACCCAGTACTTC.